A single sample is the source of the 10 T cell receptor beta chains below, sequenced in a study of radiotherapy plus CTLA-4 blockade in lung cancer. The table came from immunoSEQ multiplex PCR; TCRdb's copy has only in-frame clones and leaves some out. Among about 70,000 clones listed, 70% to 80% were seen once. Source: peripheral blood, taken from a patient treated with radiotherapy plus ipilimumab. The receptors come from a human donor with non-small cell lung cancer whose response to radiotherapy plus ipilimumab could not be evaluated. Some clones in this sample may be carry-over from other donors' samples.

The J gene is TRBJ1-2, the V gene TRBV27, with a tentative D call TRBD1 (5 bases). The CDR3 spans 12 residues. Germline lookup yields CDR1 MNHEY and CDR2 SMNVEV (reference sequence). V lost 8 bases and J 3 bases, leaving 10 bases between the germline ends. The CDR3 DNA follows: TGTGCCAGCCGCGGGGGAGACTATGGCTACACCTTC. Its translation: CASRGGDYGYTF.

The chain carries TRBV6-6 and TRBJ1-1; D is unresolved. V lost 6 bases and J 4 bases, leaving 15 bases between the germline ends. The germline CDR1 and CDR2 sequences are MNHNY and SVGAGI (reference sequence). This CDR3 is 14 amino acids long. In DNA, the CDR3 is TGTGCCAGCAGCTTGGCCCAAAGAGGCACTGAAGCTTTCTTT. Amino acid sequence: CASSLAQRGTEAFF.

This chain connects TRBV9 to TRBJ2-5, with D possibly matching TRBD2 (6 bases). The length of the CDR3 is 14 residues. The ends were cut back, 0 bases at V and 11 bases at J, with 17 bases in the middle. Germline V gene sequence: CDR1 SGDLS, CDR2 YYNGEE. This chain's CDR3 is CASSVVSQGGEQYF. The CDR3 DNA follows: TGTGCCAGCAGCGTAGTTAGTCAGGGCGGGGAGCAGTACTTC.

The V call is TRBV19, the J call TRBJ2-6; 8 nucleotides align to TRBD1. Germline V gene sequence: CDR1 LNHDA, CDR2 SQIVND (reference sequence). The CDR3 spans 15 residues. V shed 6 bases and J 4 bases; nucleotides not matched to a gene: 5. CDR3 DNA: TGTGCCAGTAGCCTGGACAGGGTCGGGGCCAACGTCCTGACTTTC. Its translation: CASSLDRVGANVLTF.

V is TRBV5-1 and J is TRBJ2-1, with D perhaps TRBD1 (6 bases). CDR3 size: 16 residues. CDR1 and CDR2 (germline): SGHRS, YFSETQ. V shed 3 bases and J shed 7 bases, with 20 bases lying between them. CDR3 amino acids: CASSSSLQGQWNEQFF. DNA of the CDR3: TGCGCCAGCAGCTCGTCGCTACAGGGCCAGTGGAATGAGCAGTTCTTC.

Regarding this clone: The junction differs from germline at one of its ends, possibly a read error. V usage is TRBV11-2 and J usage is TRBJ1-1, with 7 bases fitting TRBD1. The CDR3 is 17 amino acids. From germline, CDR1 is SGHAT and CDR2 FQNNGV. In DNA, the CDR3 is TGTGCCAGCAGCCCCGTCTCTATGGGACAGATGAACAGTGAAGCTTTCTTT. As protein: CASSPVSMGQMNSEAFF.

The sample holds one count of this clone. The chain employs TRBV29-1 and TRBJ1-1, with unresolved D. Trimming took off 3 bases at V and 1 base at J, with 3 bases between the two ends. The CDR3 is 11 amino acids. Germline V gene lookup returns CDR1 SQVTM and CDR2 ANQGSEA. The CDR3 DNA reads as TGCAGCGTTGACTCGAACACTGAAGCTTTCTTT. Translated, it gives CSVDSNTEAFF.

In the case of this clone: Relative to the germline gene, one junction end is altered; a read error may explain this. The chain is built from TRBV7-2 and TRBJ2-2; possibly TRBD2 for D (6 bases). The germline CDR1 and CDR2 sequences are SGHTA and FQGNSA. CDR3 length equals 16 residues. This CDR3 reads CASSLLGGRNAGELFF. The CDR3 region has the DNA TGTGCCAGCAGCTTACTCGGGGGAAGGAACGCCGGGGAGCTGTTTTTT.

This CDR3 reads CASSPSSGETDTQYF. CDR3 coding DNA: TGTGCCAGCTCACCGTCTAGCGGTGAAACAGATACGCAGTATTTT. The chain carries TRBV18 and TRBJ2-3, with 7 positions matching TRBD2. The germline V gene has CDR1 KGHSH and CDR2 LQKENI. The trim removed 3 bases at V and 3 bases at J, leaving 6 bases unmatched. This CDR3 has 15 amino acids.

V and J are TRBV6-4 and TRBJ1-2, with D unresolved. Trimming took 6 bases from V and 0 from J, leaving 14 bases between them. This CDR3 comprises 15 residues. CDR1 is MRHNA and CDR2 is SNTAGT in the germline V gene. The CDR3 spells CASSLAAAANYGYTF. The DNA of the CDR3 is TGTGCCAGCAGCCTAGCGGCGGCAGCTAACTATGGCTACACCTTC.